Each of the 22 T cell receptor beta chains below was sequenced from the same sample in a study of metastatic and nonmetastatic thyroid tumors. Every patient underwent thyroid surgery untreated. With MiXCR, TCRdb reprocessed the PCR reads. The data show some 35,000 clones, with about 29% seen just once and roughly 11% held by the top ten. The sequenced sample was blood. The origin of the receptors is a male donor with papillary thyroid cancer or a benign thyroid nodule (not recorded which). Some clones in this sample may be carry-over from other donors' samples.

A remark on this clone: A much more abundant neighbour one base away suggests this may be a read error. This same CDR3 is encoded by further DNA sequences in the sample. The chain uses TRBV11-2 and TRBJ2-7; D unclear. V was trimmed by 1 base and J by 4 bases, leaving 17 bases between them. CDR1 is SGHAT and CDR2 is FQNNGV in the germline V gene. The CDR3 length is 16 residues. The CDR3 sequence: CASSLVYSSTVYEQYF. The CDR3 bases are TGTGCCAGCAGCTTAGTTTACAGCTCCACAGTTTACGAGCAGTACTTC.

This clone was recorded only once. The chain employs TRBV4-1 and TRBJ2-7, with 12 positions matching TRBD2. The CDR3 runs to 17 residues. The trim removed 1 base at V and 2 bases at J, leaving 6 bases unmatched. The V gene's germline CDR1 is MGHRA and CDR2 YSYEKL. The CDR3 reads CASSQGWTSGTTYEQYF. CDR3 coding DNA: TGCGCCAGCAGCCAAGGTTGGACTAGCGGGACGACCTACGAGCAGTACTTC.

The chain joins TRBV12-5 to TRBJ2-7; D remains ambiguous. V lost 7 bases to trimming and J lost 0 bases, with 19 bases between them. There are 16 residues in the CDR3. Germline V gene lookup returns CDR1 LGHNT and CDR2 FRNRAP. DNA for the CDR3: TGTGCTAGTGCCTCGGACCGGGTCAGGACCTCCTACGAGCAGTACTTC. Translated: CASASDRVRTSYEQYF.

Only a few counts were recorded for this clone. The rearrangement joins TRBV27 to TRBJ2-3; TRBD1 matches at 11 bases. The CDR3 runs to 13 residues. Germline CDR1 is MNHEY and CDR2 is SMNVEV (reference sequence). V was pared by 10 bases and J by 6 bases, with 6 bases of the junction left unmatched. In nucleotides, the CDR3 is TGTGCCACCGGACAGGGGGCCGGCGATACGCAGTATTTT. This encodes CATGQGAGDTQYF.

Remarks on this clone: The junction departs from germline at one end; a sequencing error may be responsible. V is TRBV3-1 and J is TRBJ2-2; D is possibly TRBD2 (5 bases). The germline V gene has CDR1 LGHDT and CDR2 YNNKEL (reference sequence). The CDR3 is 14 amino acids. CDR3 residues: CASSPPANTGELFF. In DNA, the CDR3 is TGTGCCAGCAGCCCCCCAGCTAACACCGGGGAGCTTTTTTTT.

V is TRBV11-3 and J is TRBJ1-1; D not resolved. Deletions cut 5 bases from V and 1 base from J, with 11 bases between. Germline lookup yields CDR1 SGHNT and CDR2 YENEEA. This CDR3 spans 14 amino acids. The CDR3 loop is CASSGRVTNTEAFF. The CDR3, as DNA: TGTGCCAGCAGCGGCCGGGTTACGAACACTGAAGCTTTCTTT. The whole variable domain, filled in from reference TRBV11-3 and TRBJ1-1, reads EAGVVQSPRYKIIEKKQPVAFWCNPISGHNTLYWYLQNLGQGPELLIRYENEEAVDDSQLPKDRFSAERLKGVDSTLKIQPAELGDSAVYLCASSGRVTNTEAFFGQGTRLTVV.

This clone was detected only a few times. The rearrangement joins TRBV6-1 to TRBJ1-3; D unresolved. From germline, CDR1 is MNHNS and CDR2 SASEGT. V was pared by 8 bases and J by 4 bases, with 18 bases between. The CDR3 contains 15 residues. The CDR3 loop reads CASALGSWGGNTIYF. CDR3 nucleotides: TGTGCCAGCGCTTTAGGGTCATGGGGAGGAAACACCATATATTTT.

This clone was seen repeatedly, ten times or more. This CDR3 reads CASSPLGSNQPQHF. DNA for the CDR3: TGTGCCAGCAGCCCCCTGGGTAGCAATCAGCCCCAGCATTTT. This sequence joins TRBV7-9 and TRBJ1-5; D uncertain. The CDR3 contains 14 residues. V lost 5 bases, J lost 0 bases, and 8 bases lay in between. Germline CDR1 and CDR2: SEHNR and FQNEAQ (reference sequence).

This clone was counted at least ten times. Other DNA sequences in this sample translate to the same CDR3. V usage is TRBV29-1 and J usage is TRBJ1-2; weak D call: TRBD1 (5 bases). There are 10 residues in the CDR3. The V and J ends lost 4 bases and 7 bases respectively, with 7 bases between them. The germline V gene encodes CDR1 SQVTM and CDR2 ANQGSEA. The DNA for the CDR3 is TGCAGCGTTGTAACAGGTGGCTACACCTTC. Protein: CSVVTGGYTF. The whole variable domain, remainder taken from reference TRBV29-1 and TRBJ1-2, is SAVISQKPSRDICQRGTSLTIQCQVDSQVTMMFWYRQQPGQSLTLIATANQGSEATYESGFVIDKFPISRPNLTFSTLTVSNMSPEDSSIYLCSVVTGGYTFGSGTRLTVV.

This clone was seen a few times. This chain joins TRBV6-1 and TRBJ2-7; D may be TRBD1 (5 bases). The CDR3 runs to 12 residues. V was trimmed by 6 bases and J by 6 bases, leaving 12 bases between them. CDR1 and CDR2 (germline): MNHNS, SASEGT. CDR3: CASRKDISEQYF. CDR3 DNA sequence: TGTGCCAGCAGAAAGGACATCTCCGAGCAGTACTTC.

The CDR3 here is CASSSNSGQQETQYF. The DNA for the CDR3 is TGTGCCAGCAGTTCAAACTCAGGACAGCAAGAGACCCAGTACTTC. The rearrangement joins TRBV12-3 or TRBV12-4 to TRBJ2-5; the D gene is possibly TRBD1 (6 bases). The CDR3 spans 15 residues. V was trimmed by 4 bases and J by 2 bases, leaving 14 bases between them.

Many counts were recorded for this clone. The rearrangement joins TRBV7-8 to TRBJ2-7, with D possibly TRBD2 on 5 matching bases. The CDR3 consists of 15 residues. V was pared by 2 bases and J by 1 base, with 12 bases between. CDR1 is SGHVS and CDR2 is FQNEAQ in the germline V gene. CDR3 coding DNA: TGTGCCAGCAGCTTACCAGGAGGATCGTCCTACGAGCAGTACTTC. It codes for CASSLPGGSSYEQYF.

CDR3 sequence: CSAARTKNSLEQFF. The CDR3 DNA is TGCAGTGCTGCACGGACTAAAAATTCCCTTGAGCAGTTCTTC. The genes are TRBV20-1 and TRBJ2-1; D is possibly TRBD2 (6 bases). V was shortened by 5 bases and J by 9 bases, with 20 bases between the two germline ends. The CDR3 sequence is 14 residues long. The V gene's germline CDR1 is DFQATT and CDR2 SNEGSKA (reference sequence).

This clone was seen a few times. This chain connects TRBV6-2 or TRBV6-3 to TRBJ1-2, with unresolved D. CDR1 and CDR2 from the germline V gene are MNHEY and SVGEGT. CDR3 length: 13 residues. Between the trimmed V and J ends, which lost 2 bases and 10 bases, there was a span of 14 bases. The CDR3 reads CASSYTAWDVYTF. The CDR3 bases are TGTGCCAGCAGTTACACAGCCTGGGATGTCTACACCTTC.

Sample share makes this clone medium-sized (0.01 to 0.1%). V usage is TRBV5-8 and J usage is TRBJ2-7; 13 bases match TRBD2. The CDR3 has 16 amino acids. V gave up 0 bases and J gave up 5 bases; unmatched junction bases: 5. Germline CDR1 is SGHTS and CDR2 is YDEGEE. This CDR3 is CASSLGTSGSLDEQYF. In DNA form, the CDR3 reads TGTGCCAGCAGCTTGGGGACTAGCGGGAGCCTCGACGAGCAGTACTTC.

In its sample, this clone is medium-sized (0.01 to 0.1%). The chain employs TRBV6-2 or TRBV6-3 and TRBJ2-2; 9 nucleotides match TRBD2. The germline gives CDR1 MNHEY, CDR2 SVGEGT. CDR3 length equals 15 residues. The V and J ends lost 2 bases and 7 bases, in that order; junction bases with no gene match: 5. CDR3 bases: TGTGCCAGCAGTTACGGCGGGAGGGAAATCGGGGAGCTGTTTTTT. As protein: CASSYGGREIGELFF.

There are many counts of this clone. This sequence may be a read error, since a much larger clone differs from it by one base. V usage is TRBV19 and J usage is TRBJ1-1; tentative D call: TRBD1 (5 bases). CDR3 length: 16 amino acids. The germline CDR1 and CDR2 sequences are LNHDA and SQIVND (reference sequence). Trimming took off 5 bases at V and 2 bases at J, with 18 bases between the two ends. CDR3: CASSGESGPLNTEAFF. CDR3 in DNA: TGTGCCAGTAGTGGTGAGTCGGGGCCCCTAAACACTGAAGCTTTCTTT.

The rearrangement links TRBV15 to TRBJ1-2; D might be TRBD1 (5 bases). Germline CDR1 is LNHNV and CDR2 is YYDKDF (reference sequence). The CDR3 sequence is 13 residues long. Between the trimmed V and J ends, which lost 4 bases and 3 bases, there was a span of 9 bases. In DNA form, the CDR3 reads TGTGCCACCAGCACTCAGGGAGACTATGGCTACACCTTC. This gives the protein CATSTQGDYGYTF.

This clone was counted at least ten times. CDR3 region: CASSERGDSPISGYTF. The CDR3 coding sequence is TGTGCCAGCAGTGAAAGGGGGGACAGCCCCATCTCTGGCTACACCTTC. The chain links TRBV2 to TRBJ1-2; 7 bases agree with TRBD1. J gave up 7 bases and V 2 bases, and 13 bases lay outside the gene matches. From germline, CDR1 is SNHLY and CDR2 FYNNEI. The CDR3 is made up of 16 amino acids.

The chain has TRBV20-1 and TRBJ2-7; 10 bases map to TRBD1. Germline lookup yields CDR1 DFQATT and CDR2 SNEGSKA (reference sequence). V was pared by 1 base and J by 3 bases, with 0 bases of the junction left unmatched. This CDR3 comprises 13 residues. The DNA of the CDR3 is TGCAGTGCTAGAGGGACAGGGGGCTACGAGCAGTACTTC. This sequence encodes CSARGTGGYEQYF.

The chain employs TRBV20-1 and TRBJ2-1; a weak D match, TRBD1 (6 bases). Germline V gives CDR1 DFQATT, CDR2 SNEGSKA (reference sequence). The V gene lost 5 bases and the J gene lost 4 bases, with 9 bases spanning the gap. The CDR3 runs to 12 residues. Written as DNA, the CDR3 is TGCAGTGCTTCCACAGGGTACAATGAGCAGTTCTTC. This gives the protein CSASTGYNEQFF.

In the case of this clone: In the same sample, other DNA sequences code for this CDR3. V and J are TRBV20-1 and TRBJ2-1, with D perhaps matching TRBD2 (6 bases). CDR3 size: 16 residues. Trimming took 5 bases from V and 0 from J, leaving 17 bases between them. Germline CDR1 is DFQATT and CDR2 is SNEGSKA (reference sequence). The CDR3 sequence: CSAWGGGRDSYNEQFF. CDR3 nucleotides: TGCAGTGCTTGGGGCGGAGGGCGGGACTCCTACAATGAGCAGTTCTTC.